The rows below give T cell receptor beta chains drawn from one sample of a study of blood T cell repertoires in COVID-19. The method was immunoSEQ multiplex PCR; TCRdb's version includes in-frame clones alone and lacks a portion of them. The data contain some 180,000 clones, about 85% of them singletons. The sample consisted of peripheral blood. The receptors were gathered from a woman in her 40s with COVID-19, enrolled during active disease. CDR3s include the opening cysteine and the closing phenylalanine or tryptophan. A D gene is named only where the DNA matches it firmly. Clone size is shown for a subset of rows, as once, few, many or a class of expanded clone.

.	TRBJ2-3	.	TRBV5-6	15	TGTGCCAGCAGCCGAGGGGGCTATAGCGGAGATACGCAGTATTTT	CASSRGGYSGDTQYF
.	TRBJ2-7	TRBD1	TRBV27	16	TGTGCCAGCAGTTTGTTGGCAGGGGGCCTCTCCTACGAGCAGTACTTC	CASSLLAGGLSYEQYF
few	TRBJ2-7	.	TRBV11-2	11	TGTGCCAGCAGCCGTTCTTACGAGCAGTACTTC	CASSRSYEQYF
.	TRBJ2-1	TRBD2	TRBV4-2	15	TGTGCCAGCAGCCAAGGCGGGGGGGGCCTCTATGAGCAGTTCTTC	CASSQGGGGLYEQFF
.	TRBJ2-5	TRBD2	TRBV6-2/TRBV6-3	16	TGTGCCAGCAGTTCATGGGTGGGACTAGGTCAAGAGACCCAGTACTTC	CASSSWVGLGQETQYF
.	TRBJ2-3	.	TRBV7-9	15	TGTGCCAGCAGCTTAGTAGCGGCCTTCACAGATACGCAGTATTTT	CASSLVAAFTDTQYF
.	TRBJ2-3	TRBD2	TRBV7-3	16	TGTGCCAGCAGCTCCAGACTAGCGGGGGGGCTAGATACGCAGTATTTT	CASSSRLAGGLDTQYF
.	TRBJ2-1	TRBD2	TRBV7-2	15	TGTGCCAGCAGCCGCGCTAGCGGGCCCCACAATGAGCAGTTCTTC	CASSRASGPHNEQFF
.	TRBJ1-1	.	TRBV6-5	14	TGTGCCAGCAGTTTCGCAGGTATGAACACTGAAGCTTTCTTT	CASSFAGMNTEAFF
.	TRBJ1-4	.	TRBV7-9	13	TGTGCCAGCAGCTTTCAACCGACAGGACTACTGTTTTTT	CASSFQPTGLLFF
.	TRBJ2-1	.	TRBV9	14	TGTGCCAGCAGCGTCCGGGACTGGGACAATGAGCAGTTCTTC	CASSVRDWDNEQFF
.	TRBJ1-1	.	TRBV2	13	TGTGCCAGCAGTGACAGGGGCAACACTGAAGCTTTCTTT	CASSDRGNTEAFF
.	TRBJ1-4	.	TRBV7-9	15	TGTGCCAGCAGGACGGACAGCGCAACTAATGAAAAACTGTTTTTT	CASRTDSATNEKLFF
.	TRBJ1-2	.	TRBV21-1	11	TGTGCCAGCGGGAGGAACTATGGCTACACCTTC	CASGRNYGYTF
.	TRBJ2-2	TRBD2	TRBV25-1	16	TGTGCCAGCAGTGCGCATAGCGGGAGATTTATCGGGGAGCTGTTTTTT	CASSAHSGRFIGELFF
.	TRBJ2-7	TRBD1	TRBV7-9	16	TGTGCCAGCAGCTCATACTGGGGACAGGATCCCTACGAGCAGTACTTC	CASSSYWGQDPYEQYF
.	TRBJ2-1	.	TRBV19	15	TGTGCCAGTAGTATTCTAGGACTTTCGTACAATGAGCAGTTCTTC	CASSILGLSYNEQFF
.	TRBJ1-3	.	TRBV6-6	15	TGTGCCAGCAGTCTTACAGAGCTCTCTGGAAACACCATATATTTT	CASSLTELSGNTIYF
.	TRBJ2-7	TRBD1	TRBV27	16	TGTGCCAGCAGTCCGCGACAGGGTAAGAGGACCTACGAGCAGTACTTC	CASSPRQGKRTYEQYF
.	TRBJ2-7	TRBD2	TRBV27	17	TGTGCCAGCAGTTTCCTCGGGACTAGCGGGAGGGCCTACGAGCAGTACTTC	CASSFLGTSGRAYEQYF
.	TRBJ1-2	.	TRBV9	15	TGTGCCAGCAGCGTAGTGAGGGGGGGCGGCTATGGCTACACCTTC	CASSVVRGGGYGYTF
.	TRBJ1-2	TRBD1	TRBV3-1/TRBV3-2	16	TGTGCCAGCAGCCTCGGGACAGGGGGTCTCAAATATGGCTACACCTTC	CASSLGTGGLKYGYTF
.	TRBJ2-7	TRBD2	TRBV4-2	16	TGTGCCAGCAGCCAAGATGACCAGCGGGGGATCTACGAGCAGTACTTC	CASSQDDQRGIYEQYF
.	TRBJ2-1	.	TRBV5-1	13	TGCGCCAGCAGGCAAAGCGGCGTCTATGAGCAGTTCTTC	CASRQSGVYEQFF
.	TRBJ2-5	TRBD2	TRBV18	15	TGTGCCAGCTCACCCCCCTCACTAGCGTTAGAGACCCAGTACTTC	CASSPPSLALETQYF
.	TRBJ2-7	.	TRBV5-6	13	TGTGCCAGCAGCTCGGCGGGGACCTACGAGCAGTACTTC	CASSSAGTYEQYF
.	TRBJ2-3	.	TRBV18	12	TGTGCCAGCGATACAGGATCGGATACGCAGTATTTT	CASDTGSDTQYF
.	TRBJ1-2	TRBD1	TRBV12-3/TRBV12-4	13	TGTGCCAGCAGGTCTACAGGGGTAGGGGGCTACACCTTC	CASRSTGVGGYTF
once	TRBJ1-4	.	TRBV28	17	TGTGCCAGCAGTAAAACCCGAACGAGGGGAGGGGGTGAAAAACTGTTTTTT	CASSKTRTRGGGEKLFF
.	TRBJ2-1	.	TRBV19	13	TGTGCCAGTAGCCCGGGACTCAACAATGAGCAGTTCTTC	CASSPGLNNEQFF
once	TRBJ1-2	TRBD1	TRBV24-1	14	TGTGCCACCAGTGATTTCGGACAGGAACATGGCTACACCTTC	CATSDFGQEHGYTF
.	TRBJ2-1	TRBD1	TRBV6-5	13	TGTGCCAGTGCGACAGGGGCATACAATGAGCAGTTCTTC	CASATGAYNEQFF
.	TRBJ1-2	TRBD1	TRBV9	13	TGTGCCAGCAGCGCCCGACAGGGGAATGGCTACACCTTC	CASSARQGNGYTF
.	TRBJ1-2	TRBD1	TRBV29-1	14	TGCAGCGTCGCCGGGACAGGACCCCCGGGCGGCTACACCTTC	CSVAGTGPPGGYTF
.	TRBJ2-5	TRBD2	TRBV3-1/TRBV3-2	17	TGTGCCAGCAGCCAATGGGATCCTAGCGGGGGGGCGGAGACCCAGTACTTC	CASSQWDPSGGAETQYF
.	TRBJ1-5	TRBD1	TRBV2	15	TGTGCCAGCAGCTCCGGGACAGGGTCCAATCAGCCCCAGCATTTT	CASSSGTGSNQPQHF
.	TRBJ1-3	TRBD1	TRBV7-9	15	TGTGCCAGCAGCTTGACAGGGGGACAGGGAAACACCATATATTTT	CASSLTGGQGNTIYF
.	TRBJ2-3	TRBD2	TRBV29-1	15	TGCAGCGGCTCCTTACTAGCGCAATACACAGATACGCAGTATTTT	CSGSLLAQYTDTQYF
few	TRBJ1-2	TRBD1	TRBV6-1	16	TGTGCCAGCAGTGGGGGGGACAGTACACGTAACTATGGCTACACCTTC	CASSGGDSTRNYGYTF
few	TRBJ1-6	.	TRBV6-5	15	TGTGCCAGCATCTCGCGACCGTCCGGGAATTCACCCCTCCACTTT	CASISRPSGNSPLHF
.	TRBJ1-2	.	TRBV20-1	12	TGCAGTGCTAGTTTTAGTAGCTATGGCTACACCTTC	CSASFSSYGYTF
.	TRBJ1-5	.	TRBV6-2/TRBV6-3	17	TGTGCCAGCAGTTACTTTGGGGCCAGGGTGACCAATCAGCCCCAGCATTTT	CASSYFGARVTNQPQHF
.	TRBJ1-1	TRBD1	TRBV25-1	16	TGTGCCAGCAGTGATCCCCCTAGGACAGGGAACACTGAAGCTTTCTTT	CASSDPPRTGNTEAFF
.	TRBJ1-2	TRBD1	TRBV7-2	16	TGTGCCAGCAGCATTGGACAGGGAGGGTCTAACTATGGCTACACCTTC	CASSIGQGGSNYGYTF
.	TRBJ2-5	TRBD2	TRBV30	14	TGTGCCTGGAGACCGGGACTAGCCCAAGAGACCCAGTACTTC	CAWRPGLAQETQYF
.	TRBJ2-5	TRBD1	TRBV7-3	14	TGTGCCAGCAGCTTATTCGGACAGGGAGAGACCCAGTACTTC	CASSLFGQGETQYF
few	TRBJ2-3	TRBD2	TRBV19	15	TGTGCCCGAACCCCGGGACTAGCGGGGGCGGATACGCAGTATTTT	CARTPGLAGADTQYF
.	TRBJ1-1	TRBD1	TRBV5-1	15	TGCGCCAGCAGCTTGGCCGAGTCAGGGGGCACTGAAGCTTTCTTT	CASSLAESGGTEAFF
once	TRBJ2-7	.	TRBV5-1	14	TGCGCCAGCAGCTTGGACAGGGATACCTACGAGCAGTACTTC	CASSLDRDTYEQYF
.	TRBJ1-5	.	TRBV7-9	17	TGTGCCAGCAGCTTAGCGAGTGACAGTTATAGCAATCAGCCCCAGCATTTT	CASSLASDSYSNQPQHF
.	TRBJ2-1	TRBD2	TRBV6-4	18	TGTGCCAGCAGTGTGCGGGGTGGGGACTATCCCCGGCGGGATGAGCAGTTCTTC	CASSVRGGDYPRRDEQFF
.	TRBJ2-1	.	TRBV6-1	15	TGTGCCAGCAGTGAAGCGGGGGGGCCTCTGTATGAGCAGTTCTTC	CASSEAGGPLYEQFF
once	TRBJ2-7	.	TRBV6-6	20	TGTGCCAGCAGTCCCCGGCTCAGCATGCAGACATTTAAGGCCGCATACGAGCAGTACTTC	CASSPRLSMQTFKAAYEQYF